The next 29 T cell receptor beta chains were all read from a single sample in a study of T cells in Graves' hyperthyroidism and ophthalmopathy. Authors of the study amplified TCR beta CDR3 regions from RNA transcripts. First-round RT-PCR with HTBI primers amplified the TCR CDR3 region. In TCRdb, the multiplex PCR reads were re-called with MiXCR into one record per CDR3 protein. The sample holds 350,000 or so distinct CDR3 sequences; around a sixth are singletons and the top ten take about 16%. The sequenced sample was blood. Receptors were obtained from a woman between 35 and 50 years old with Graves' ophthalmopathy.

In this sample, this clonotype turned up many times. The chain joins TRBV18 to TRBJ2-7; D gene unclear. CDR3 length equals 16 residues. The ends were cut back, 3 bases at V and 1 base at J, with 16 bases in the middle. CDR1 is KGHSH, CDR2 LQKENI, per germline. This chain's CDR3 is CASSPGSAKLSYEQYF. CDR3 nucleotide sequence: TGTGCCAGCTCACCGGGTAGTGCGAAGCTATCCTACGAGCAGTACTTC.

This chain joins TRBV11-2 and TRBJ2-7; D possibly corresponds to TRBD1 (6 bases). The CDR3 loop spans 15 amino acids. The germline V gene encodes CDR1 SGHAT and CDR2 FQNNGV. V was trimmed by 0 bases and J by 8 bases, leaving 17 bases between them. The CDR3 sequence is CASSLDPGHFSQQYF. DNA of the CDR3: TGTGCCAGCAGCTTAGATCCGGGACACTTTTCACAGCAGTACTTC.

This clonotype showed up many times. This CDR3 is CSARDWGDRGANSPLHF. For the CDR3, the DNA is TGCAGTGCTAGAGATTGGGGGGACAGGGGTGCAAATTCACCCCTCCACTTT. The chain joins TRBV20-1 to TRBJ1-6; 10 bases match TRBD1. The germline gives CDR1 DFQATT, CDR2 SNEGSKA (reference sequence). The CDR3 totals 17 residues. V lost 0 bases, J lost 7 bases, and 9 bases stayed unmatched.

In this sample, this clonotype turned up a few times. The chain recombines TRBV3-1 with TRBJ2-7; D remains ambiguous. Trimming removed 2 bases at V and 3 bases at J, with 14 bases between. CDR1 and CDR2 from the germline V gene are LGHDT and YNNKEL (reference sequence). CDR3 length: 15 amino acids. The CDR3 sequence: CASSQYTTGGYEQYF. The DNA for the CDR3 is TGTGCCAGCAGCCAATACACGACTGGTGGCTACGAGCAGTACTTC.

This clonotype was seen a few times. J is TRBJ2-7 and V is TRBV28; no reliable D call. From germline, CDR1 is MDHEN and CDR2 SYDVKM. This CDR3 region has 14 residues. V shed 5 bases and J shed 2 bases, with 13 bases lying between them. The CDR3 nucleotides read TGTGCCAGCAGTGTTCGAATAATCGCCTACGAGCAGTACTTC. Amino acid sequence: CASSVRIIAYEQYF.

At least ten counts were recorded for this clonotype. This rearrangement joins TRBV11-2 to TRBJ2-4; 8 bases align to TRBD2. The V segment lost 5 bases and the J segment 8 bases; nucleotides outside the gene matches: 8. The CDR3 consists of 14 residues. Looked up from germline, CDR1 is SGHAT and CDR2 is FQNNGV. The DNA for the CDR3 is TGTGCCAGCAGCCCCGGGGGGGGCGAGGACATTCAGTACTTC. Translating it yields CASSPGGGEDIQYF. The full variable domain, completed using reference TRBV11-2 and TRBJ2-4, is EAGVAQSPRYKIIEKRQSVAFWCNPISGHATLYWYQQILGQGPKLLIQFQNNGVVDDSQLPKDRFSAERLKGVDSTLKIQPAKLEDSAVYLCASSPGGGEDIQYFGAGTRLSVL.

This clonotype was recorded many times. The chain employs TRBV11-2 and TRBJ1-1, with D uncertain. The CDR3 sequence is 13 residues long. The germline gives CDR1 SGHAT, CDR2 FQNNGV. V shed 5 bases and J shed 5 bases, with 12 bases lying between them. The chain's CDR3 is CASSLRSPTEAFF. The CDR3 nucleotides read TGTGCCAGCAGCCTCCGCTCTCCGACTGAAGCTTTCTTT.

This chain links TRBV5-5 with TRBJ1-2; D is undetermined. This CDR3 is built from 11 residues. CDR1 SGHKS and CDR2 YYEKEE come from the germline V gene (reference sequence). The V end was cut by 0 bases, the J end by 10 bases, with 7 bases between. CDR3: CASSLGRYYTF. The CDR3 DNA follows: TGTGCCAGCAGCTTGGGCCGATACTACACCTTC.

This clonotype showed up many times. The chain combines TRBV29-1 with TRBJ1-1; TRBD1 is a possible D gene (5 bases). Germline assignment: CDR1 SQVTM and CDR2 ANQGSEA. The CDR3 consists of 14 residues. V was shortened by 4 bases and J by 7 bases, with 19 bases between the two germline ends. CDR3 coding DNA: TGCAGCGTTGTAGGAGGAGGGGTCCTGGGTGAAGCTTTCTTT. This translates into CSVVGGGVLGEAFF. Looking up the rest from reference TRBV29-1 and TRBJ1-1 gives the full variable domain: SAVISQKPSRDICQRGTSLTIQCQVDSQVTMMFWYRQQPGQSLTLIATANQGSEATYESGFVIDKFPISRPNLTFSTLTVSNMSPEDSSIYLCSVVGGGVLGEAFFGQGTRLTVV.

This clonotype was observed many times. The genes are TRBV7-2 and TRBJ2-1; 10 bases are a match to TRBD2. The V and J ends lost 5 bases and 4 bases, in that order; junction bases with no gene match: 11. The CDR3 extends over 17 amino acids. From germline, CDR1 is SGHTA and CDR2 FQGNSA. The CDR3 here is CASSPTLAGGSYNEQFF. CDR3 DNA: TGTGCCAGCAGCCCTACCTTAGCGGGAGGATCGTACAATGAGCAGTTCTTC.

This clonotype was counted many times. The CDR3 bases are TGTGCCAGTAGTTCCCACCGTTTGACTGAAGCTTTCTTT. Protein: CASSSHRLTEAFF. The V and J genes are TRBV19 and TRBJ1-1; D uncertain. This CDR3 has 13 amino acids. V was cut by 5 bases and J by 5 bases, with 12 bases left in between. Germline V gene data show CDR1 as LNHDA and CDR2 as SQIVND (reference sequence).

This clonotype has at least ten counts. CDR3 nucleotides: TGTGCCTGGGGGCCCCCGGACAGGGGAACTCAGCCCCAGCATTTT. The encoded protein is CAWGPPDRGTQPQHF. The chain uses TRBV30 and TRBJ1-5, with TRBD1 matching over 9 bases. Looked up from germline, CDR1 is GTSNPN and CDR2 is SVGIG (reference sequence). V was clipped by 5 bases and J by 6 bases; unmatched bases: 11. The CDR3 runs to 15 residues.

This clonotype was counted at least ten times. The chain combines TRBV27 with TRBJ2-7, with D perhaps TRBD1 (6 bases). CDR3 length: 14 amino acids. V lost 4 bases to trimming and J lost 11 bases, with 21 bases between them. Germline CDR1 and CDR2: MNHEY and SMNVEV (reference sequence). CDR3: CASSSSGTYGLEYF. The CDR3 DNA follows: TGTGCCAGCAGTTCGTCCGGGACATATGGCCTCGAGTACTTC.

This clonotype was observed at least ten times. This chain joins TRBV6-5 and TRBJ1-3, with D perhaps TRBD1 (6 bases). V lost 1 base and J lost 0, with 13 bases in between. This CDR3 comprises 17 residues. The V gene's germline CDR1 is MNHEY and CDR2 SVGAGI. As DNA, the CDR3 is TGTGCCAGCAGTTACTATGCTCTGGACAGCTCTGGAAACACCATATATTTT. This encodes CASSYYALDSSGNTIYF.

This clonotype was observed many times. At one of its ends the junction is not consistent with the germline gene, which may arise from a read error. The V gene is TRBV7-7, the J gene TRBJ2-5; D gene ambiguous. This CDR3 has 14 amino acids. CDR1 is SSHAT, CDR2 FNYEAQ, per germline (reference sequence). This chain's CDR3 is CASSLFELQETQYF. The CDR3 DNA is TGTGCTAGCAGCTTATTCGAACTTCAAGAGACCCAGTACTTC.

This chain links TRBV13 with TRBJ2-2; TRBD2 agrees at 8 bases. The CDR3 length is 20 residues. Per the germline V gene, CDR1 is PRHDT and CDR2 is FYEKMQ (reference sequence). The V and J ends lost 1 base and 2 bases, in that order; junction bases with no gene match: 15. This CDR3 is CASSLVVREAGEPNTGELFF. CDR3 bases: TGTGCCAGCAGCTTAGTAGTCCGGGAAGCGGGAGAGCCTAACACCGGGGAGCTGTTTTTT.

This clonotype was recorded at least ten times. V and J are TRBV30 and TRBJ2-7; possible D gene TRBD1, 5 bases. From germline, CDR1 is GTSNPN and CDR2 SVGIG (reference sequence). V dropped 0 bases and J dropped 2 bases, with 11 bases sitting between them. The CDR3 covers 14 residues. CDR3: CAWSVQAGAYEQYF. CDR3 DNA: TGTGCCTGGAGTGTACAGGCTGGCGCCTACGAGCAGTACTTC.

The rearrangement links TRBV2 to TRBJ2-5, with unresolved D. CDR3 size: 14 residues. Between the trimmed V and J ends, which lost 2 bases and 2 bases, there was a span of 9 bases. In germline, CDR1 is SNHLY, CDR2 FYNNEI. The CDR3 coding sequence is TGTGCCAGCAGTGAACTTGACGGACAAGAGACCCAGTACTTC. This gives the protein CASSELDGQETQYF.

The chain recombines TRBV11-2 with TRBJ2-5; 10 bases match TRBD1. Germline CDR1 is SGHAT and CDR2 is FQNNGV. The CDR3 covers 13 residues. Trimming cost V 5 bases and J 9 bases; bases outside gene matches: 6. CDR3 sequence reads: CASSSRDRGPQYF. The DNA of the CDR3 is TGTGCCAGCAGCAGCCGGGACAGGGGTCCCCAGTACTTC.

This rearrangement joins TRBV6-1 to TRBJ2-2; the D gene is possibly TRBD2 (5 bases). Germline V lookup: CDR1 MNHNS, CDR2 SASEGT. The CDR3 is made up of 14 amino acids. Trimming removed 8 bases at V and 4 bases at J, with 14 bases between. The DNA of the CDR3 is TGTGCCAGCCGCGGGCCCCTAACCACCGGGGAGCTGTTTTTT. Translating gives CASRGPLTTGELFF.

This clonotype has ten or more counts. V gene TRBV6-1 combines with J gene TRBJ2-7; 7 bases agree with TRBD1. CDR1 MNHNS and CDR2 SASEGT come from the germline V gene. The length of the CDR3 is 15 residues. V gave up 7 bases and J gave up 2 bases; unmatched junction bases: 11. The CDR3 sequence is CASTASGTVPYEQYF. In DNA form, the CDR3 reads TGTGCCAGCACCGCATCCGGGACAGTGCCCTACGAGCAGTACTTC.

This clonotype was counted ten times or more. This sequence joins TRBV20-1 and TRBJ1-5; 8 bases are shared with TRBD1. This CDR3 region has 14 residues. The J segment lost 6 bases and the V segment lost 6 bases, leaving 10 bases of the junction unmatched. The V gene's germline CDR1 is DFQATT and CDR2 SNEGSKA (reference sequence). CDR3 bases: TGCAGTGCCCTCCGGGACAGGAATACTCAGCCCCAGCATTTT. Its protein product is CSALRDRNTQPQHF.

This clonotype was seen many times. The CDR3 DNA reads TGTGCCAGCAGTTCTCCACGGGACAGCAACTACGAGCAGTACTTC. Amino acids: CASSSPRDSNYEQYF. The chain joins TRBV28 to TRBJ2-7; TRBD1 matches at 7 bases. The V segment lost 4 bases and the J segment 3 bases; nucleotides outside the gene matches: 9. There are 15 residues in the CDR3. CDR1 and CDR2 (germline): MDHEN, SYDVKM.

This clonotype has ten or more counts. The chain recombines TRBV6-2 or TRBV6-3 with TRBJ1-5, with D perhaps matching TRBD1 (6 bases). V was shortened by 8 bases and J by 1 base, with 9 bases between the two germline ends. This CDR3 spans 13 amino acids. CDR1 is MNHEY, CDR2 SVGEGT, per germline. The CDR3 sequence: CASADRSNQPQHF. In DNA form, the CDR3 reads TGTGCCAGCGCCGACAGGAGCAATCAGCCCCAGCATTTT.

This clonotype has at least ten counts. This chain uses TRBV20-1 with TRBJ1-1; D unclear. Per germline, CDR1 DFQATT and CDR2 SNEGSKA (reference sequence). Trimming pared 6 bases from V and 1 base from J, leaving 12 bases between. The CDR3 loop spans 13 amino acids. The CDR3 region has the DNA TGCAGTGCCCTGACCCGGGAGAACACTGAAGCTTTCTTT. It yields the protein CSALTRENTEAFF.

This clonotype was observed at least ten times. The genes are TRBV30 and TRBJ2-7; the D call may be TRBD1 or TRBD2 (6 bases each). Trimming cost V 5 bases and J 5 bases, with 7 bases left between them. This CDR3 has 10 residues. In germline, CDR1 is GTSNPN, CDR2 SVGIG (reference sequence). CDR3: CAWGGHEQYF. The CDR3 region has the DNA TGTGCCTGGGGGGGGCACGAGCAGTACTTC.

This clonotype was counted many times. V is TRBV28 and J is TRBJ1-1, with unresolved D. CDR3 size: 16 residues. V gave up 7 bases and J gave up 5 bases, with 23 bases separating them. The germline CDR1 and CDR2 sequences are MDHEN and SYDVKM. CDR3 residues: CASTNPRDIAGTEAFF. The CDR3 region has the DNA TGTGCCAGCACCAACCCCCGGGATATTGCGGGAACTGAAGCTTTCTTT.

Of note for this clonotype: A read error may explain this, as a much larger clone is one base away. The V gene is TRBV10-3, the J gene TRBJ2-2; D gene unclear. Per the germline V gene, CDR1 is ENHRY and CDR2 is SYGVKD. Trimming took 4 bases from V and 0 from J, leaving 12 bases between them. The CDR3 has 16 residues. This CDR3 is CAISVSLTANTGELFF. The CDR3 DNA sequence: TGTGCCATCAGTGTTTCGCTAACGGCGAACACCGGGGAGCTGTTTTTT.

This clonotype was detected many times. The chain links TRBV7-2 to TRBJ2-2, with D perhaps matching TRBD1 (5 bases). V was pared by 6 bases and J by 8 bases, with 19 bases between. The germline gives CDR1 SGHTA, CDR2 FQGNSA. The length of the CDR3 is 15 residues. This chain's CDR3 is CASRTRPQGTGELFF. The CDR3, as DNA: TGTGCCAGCAGGACGAGGCCCCAGGGTACTGGGGAGCTGTTTTTT.